This passage covers 7 T cell receptor beta chains from one sample sequenced in a study of cytomegalovirus exposure and HLA in healthy donors. PCR involved 60 Vbeta and 13 Jbeta primers. Measured with immunoSEQ multiplex PCR; TCRdb has only the in-frame clones, and not every one. The sample holds approximately 150,000 clones, 70% to 90% seen once. What was sequenced was PBMCs. All receptors come from a woman in her 30s in good health and CMV-seropositive.

The gene calls are TRBV7-3 and TRBJ2-4; TRBD1 aligns across 9 bases. V dropped 5 bases and J dropped 6; count of bases not matched to a gene: 8. The CDR3 consists of 15 residues. Germline V gene lookup returns CDR1 SGHTA and CDR2 FQGTGA. The CDR3 sequence is CASSPGTGYRNIQYF. CDR3 in DNA: TGTGCCAGCAGCCCCGGGACAGGGTACAGAAACATTCAGTACTTC.

V is TRBV5-4 and J is TRBJ1-2; a possible D gene is TRBD1 (5 bases). The V end was cut by 2 bases, the J end by 8 bases, with 13 bases between. The CDR3 is 13 residues long. Germline CDR1 and CDR2: SGHNT and YYREEE (reference sequence). CDR3 amino acids: CASSLSGIPGYTF. CDR3 DNA: TGTGCCAGCAGCTTATCAGGGATCCCCGGCTACACCTTC.

The count of this clone is one. The CDR3 DNA follows: TGTGCCAGCAGGGGAGGGCTAGCGGGCAGCACAGATACGCAGTATTTT. Protein product: CASRGGLAGSTDTQYF. The chain is built from TRBV9 and TRBJ2-3; 8 bases are shared with TRBD2. The germline V gene has CDR1 SGDLS and CDR2 YYNGEE. The CDR3 length is 16 residues. The V gene end was trimmed by 5 bases and the J gene end by 0 bases; junction bases not matched to a gene: 8.

The genes are TRBV10-3 and TRBJ1-4; D ambiguous. The ends were cut back, 4 bases at V and 7 bases at J, with 13 bases in the middle. Germline assignment: CDR1 ENHRY and CDR2 SYGVKD. The CDR3 extends over 14 amino acids. CDR3 sequence (DNA): TGTGCCATCAGTGTTGACTATGCCGGTGAAAAACTGTTTTTT. Its translation: CAISVDYAGEKLFF.

The CDR3 loop is CASSQLLAATNTGELFF. DNA for the CDR3: TGTGCCAGCAGCCAACTACTAGCGGCGACGAACACCGGGGAGCTGTTTTTT. V gene TRBV7-8 combines with J gene TRBJ2-2; 8 bases line up with TRBD2. The CDR3 has 17 residues. CDR1 and CDR2 (germline): SGHVS, FQNEAQ. J gave up 0 bases and V 5 bases, and 8 bases lay outside the gene matches. The full variable domain, its missing parts supplied by reference TRBV7-8 and TRBJ2-2, is GAGVSQSPRYKVAKRGQDVALRCDPISGHVSLFWYQQALGQGPEFLTYFQNEAQLDKSGLPSDRFFAERPEGSVSTLKIQRTQQEDSAVYLCASSQLLAATNTGELFFGEGSRLTVL.

This rearrangement joins TRBV7-8 to TRBJ1-5; D might be TRBD1 (6 bases). V gave up 11 bases and J gave up 3 bases, with 14 bases separating them. There are 13 residues in the CDR3. Germline-derived CDR1 and CDR2 are SGHVS and FQNEAQ. The CDR3 DNA follows: TGTGCCGGGGGCCCCGATCCCAATCAGCCCCAGCATTTT. Its translation: CAGGPDPNQPQHF.

This clone was counted a few times. This chain connects TRBV6-5 to TRBJ1-4; 9 bases map to TRBD1. The CDR3 totals 15 residues. After removal of 2 bases from V and 6 bases from J, the junction contained 4 bases not matched to a gene. Germline assignment: CDR1 MNHEY and CDR2 SVGAGI. CDR3 amino acids: CASSYIDRGDEKLFF. Written as DNA, the CDR3 is TGTGCCAGCAGTTACATCGACAGGGGGGATGAAAAACTGTTTTTT.